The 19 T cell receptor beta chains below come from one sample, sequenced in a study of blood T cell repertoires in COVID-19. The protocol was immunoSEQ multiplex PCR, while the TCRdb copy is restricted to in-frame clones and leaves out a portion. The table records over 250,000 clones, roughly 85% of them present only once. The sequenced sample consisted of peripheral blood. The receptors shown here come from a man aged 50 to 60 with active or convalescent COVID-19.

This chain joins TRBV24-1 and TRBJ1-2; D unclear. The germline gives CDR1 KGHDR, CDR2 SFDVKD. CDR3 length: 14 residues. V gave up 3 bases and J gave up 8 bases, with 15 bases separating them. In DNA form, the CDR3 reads TGTGCCACCAGTGATCCCCCGGGTTCCGGCGGCTACACCTTC. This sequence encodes CATSDPPGSGGYTF.

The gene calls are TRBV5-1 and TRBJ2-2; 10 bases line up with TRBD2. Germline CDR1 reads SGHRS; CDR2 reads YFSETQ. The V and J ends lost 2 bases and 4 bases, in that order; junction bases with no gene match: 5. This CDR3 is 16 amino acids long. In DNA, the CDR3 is TGCGCCAGCAGCTTCCTAGCGGGAGCTAGCACCGGGGAGCTGTTTTTT. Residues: CASSFLAGASTGELFF.

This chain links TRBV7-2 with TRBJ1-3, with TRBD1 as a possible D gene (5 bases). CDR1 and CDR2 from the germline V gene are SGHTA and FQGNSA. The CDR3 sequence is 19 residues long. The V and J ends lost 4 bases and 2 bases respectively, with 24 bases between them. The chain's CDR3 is CASSSLPPTQAGAGNTIYF. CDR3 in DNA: TGTGCCAGCAGCTCTCTCCCCCCCACACAGGCGGGGGCTGGAAACACCATATATTTT.

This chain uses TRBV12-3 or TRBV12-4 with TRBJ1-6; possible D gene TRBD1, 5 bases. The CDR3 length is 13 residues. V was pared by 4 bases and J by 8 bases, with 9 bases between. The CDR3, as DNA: TGTGCCAGCAGTTACACAGGTGATTCACCCCTCCACTTT. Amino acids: CASSYTGDSPLHF.

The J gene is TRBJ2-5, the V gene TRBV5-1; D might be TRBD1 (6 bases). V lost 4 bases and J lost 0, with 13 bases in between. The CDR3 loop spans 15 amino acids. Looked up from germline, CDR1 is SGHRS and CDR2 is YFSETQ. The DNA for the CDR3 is TGCGCCAGCAGCCCCACAGGGACAAACCAAGAGACCCAGTACTTC. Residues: CASSPTGTNQETQYF.

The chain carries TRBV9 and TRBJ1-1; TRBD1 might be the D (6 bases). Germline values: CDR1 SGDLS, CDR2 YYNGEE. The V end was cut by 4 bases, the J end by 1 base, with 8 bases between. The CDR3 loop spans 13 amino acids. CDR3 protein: CASSLQGNTEAFF. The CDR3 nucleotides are TGTGCCAGCAGCTTACAGGGGAACACTGAAGCTTTCTTT.

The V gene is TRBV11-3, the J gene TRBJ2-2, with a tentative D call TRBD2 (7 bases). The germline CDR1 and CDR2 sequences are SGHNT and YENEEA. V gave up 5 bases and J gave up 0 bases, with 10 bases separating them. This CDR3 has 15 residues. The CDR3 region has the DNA TGTGCCAGCAGCACGGGGGGCGCGAACACCGGGGAGCTGTTTTTT. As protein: CASSTGGANTGELFF. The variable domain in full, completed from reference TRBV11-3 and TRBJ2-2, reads EAGVVQSPRYKIIEKKQPVAFWCNPISGHNTLYWYLQNLGQGPELLIRYENEEAVDDSQLPKDRFSAERLKGVDSTLKIQPAELGDSAVYLCASSTGGANTGELFFGEGSRLTVL.

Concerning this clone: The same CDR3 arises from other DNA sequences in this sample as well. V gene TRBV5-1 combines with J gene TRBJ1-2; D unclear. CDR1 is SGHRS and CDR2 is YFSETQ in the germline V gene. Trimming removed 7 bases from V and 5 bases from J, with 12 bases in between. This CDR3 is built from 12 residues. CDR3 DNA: TGCGCCAGCTCCCTCGAGGGTTATGGCTACACCTTC. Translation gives CASSLEGYGYTF.

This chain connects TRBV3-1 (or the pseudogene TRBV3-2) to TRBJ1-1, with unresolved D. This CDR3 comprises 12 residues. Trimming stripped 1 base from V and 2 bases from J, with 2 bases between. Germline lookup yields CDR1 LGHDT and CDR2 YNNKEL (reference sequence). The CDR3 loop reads CASSQVNTEAFF. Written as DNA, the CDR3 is TGTGCCAGCAGCCAAGTAAACACTGAAGCTTTCTTT.

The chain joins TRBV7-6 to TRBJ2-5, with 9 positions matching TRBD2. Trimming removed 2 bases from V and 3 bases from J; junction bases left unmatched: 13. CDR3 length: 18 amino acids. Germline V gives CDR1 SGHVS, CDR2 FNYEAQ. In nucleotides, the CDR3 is TGTGCCAGCAGCTTAAAGATAGCGGGAGTAGGAGGTAAAGAGACCCAGTACTTC. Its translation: CASSLKIAGVGGKETQYF.

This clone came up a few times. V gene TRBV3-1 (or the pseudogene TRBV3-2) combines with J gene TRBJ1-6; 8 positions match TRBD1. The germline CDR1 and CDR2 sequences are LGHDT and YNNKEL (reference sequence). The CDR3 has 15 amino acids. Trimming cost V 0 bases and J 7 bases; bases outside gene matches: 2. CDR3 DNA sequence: TGTGCCAGCAGCCAAGACACAGGGGGGAATTCACCCCTCCACTTT. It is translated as CASSQDTGGNSPLHF.

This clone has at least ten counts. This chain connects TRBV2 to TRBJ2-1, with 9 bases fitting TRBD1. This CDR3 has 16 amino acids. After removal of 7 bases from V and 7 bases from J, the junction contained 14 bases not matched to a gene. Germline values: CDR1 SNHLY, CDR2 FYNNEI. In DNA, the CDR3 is TGTGCCAGCATTCCCCCCACGGGACAGGGTGTAAATGAGCAGTTCTTC. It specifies CASIPPTGQGVNEQFF. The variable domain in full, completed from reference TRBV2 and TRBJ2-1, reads EPEVTQTPSHQVTQMGQEVILRCVPISNHLYFYWYRQILGQKVEFLVSFYNNEISEKSEIFDDQFSVERPDGSNFTLKIRSTKLEDSAMYFCASIPPTGQGVNEQFFGPGTRLTVL.

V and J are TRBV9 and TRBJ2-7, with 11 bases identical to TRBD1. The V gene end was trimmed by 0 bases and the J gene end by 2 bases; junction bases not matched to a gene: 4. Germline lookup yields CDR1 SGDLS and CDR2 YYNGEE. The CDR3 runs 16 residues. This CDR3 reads CASSVGGTGGAYEQYF. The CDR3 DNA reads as TGTGCCAGCAGCGTAGGTGGGACAGGGGGGGCCTACGAGCAGTACTTC.

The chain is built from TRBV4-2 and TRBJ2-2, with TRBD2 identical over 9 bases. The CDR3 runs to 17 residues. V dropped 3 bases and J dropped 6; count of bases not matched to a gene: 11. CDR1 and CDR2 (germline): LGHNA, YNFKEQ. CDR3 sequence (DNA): TGTGCCAGCAGCCATCCTATCGGCGGGAGGGGGGCCGGGGAGCTGTTTTTT. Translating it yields CASSHPIGGRGAGELFF.

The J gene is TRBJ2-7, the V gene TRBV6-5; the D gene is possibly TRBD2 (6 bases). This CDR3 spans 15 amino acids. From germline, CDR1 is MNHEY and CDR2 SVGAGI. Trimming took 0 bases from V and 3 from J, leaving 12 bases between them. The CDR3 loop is CASSYSGTRLYEQYF. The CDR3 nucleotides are TGTGCCAGCAGTTACTCCGGGACTCGGCTCTACGAGCAGTACTTC.

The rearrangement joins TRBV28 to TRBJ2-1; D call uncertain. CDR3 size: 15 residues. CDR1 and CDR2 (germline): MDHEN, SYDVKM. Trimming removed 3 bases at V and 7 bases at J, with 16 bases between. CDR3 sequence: CASSFRPNRRNEQFF. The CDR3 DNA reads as TGTGCCAGCAGTTTCCGGCCGAACAGAAGGAATGAGCAGTTCTTC.

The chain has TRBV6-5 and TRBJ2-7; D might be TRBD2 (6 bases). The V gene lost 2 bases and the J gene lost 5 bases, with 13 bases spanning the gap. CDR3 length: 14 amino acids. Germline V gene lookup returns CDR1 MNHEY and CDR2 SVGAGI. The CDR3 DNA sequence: TGTGCCAGCAGTTACCAGACGGGAGCGGACGAGCAGTACTTC. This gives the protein CASSYQTGADEQYF.

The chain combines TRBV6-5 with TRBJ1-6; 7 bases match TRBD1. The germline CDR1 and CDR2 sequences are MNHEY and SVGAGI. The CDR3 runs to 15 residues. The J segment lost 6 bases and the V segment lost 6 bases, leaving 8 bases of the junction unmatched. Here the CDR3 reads CASSRTGVINSPLHF. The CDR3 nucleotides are TGTGCCAGCAGCCGCACAGGGGTTATTAATTCACCCCTCCACTTT.

CDR3 DNA sequence: TGTGCCAGCATCGGGTGGACAGGATCTGGAAACACCATATATTTT. Translating it yields CASIGWTGSGNTIYF. The chain recombines TRBV7-6 with TRBJ1-3, with 7 nucleotides matching TRBD1. With 7 bases clipped from V and 1 base from J, the junction kept 7 bases outside the gene matches. This CDR3 is built from 15 residues. Germline V gene data show CDR1 as SGHVS and CDR2 as FNYEAQ.